Given below is one T cell receptor beta chain in context. The entry originates in a study of blood T cell repertoires in COVID-19. Data came from immunoSEQ multiplex PCR; TCRdb stores just in-frame clones and leaves some out. The table shows roughly 250,000 clones, with 88% occurring only once. Trimming cost V 4 bases and J 2 bases, with 18 bases left between them. Germline V lookup: CDR1 SGHKS, CDR2 YYEKEE (reference sequence). The CDR3 is made up of 16 amino acids. The rearrangement uses TRBV5-5 and TRBJ1-1, with TRBD1 as a possible D gene (6 bases). Sequenced: PBMCs or T cells enriched from blood (not recorded which). The clonotype originates from a woman in her fifties or sixties who had recovered from COVID-19. The CDR3 spells CASSPGPGRGNTEAFF. The CDR3 coding sequence is TGTGCCAGCAGCCCGGGGCCTGGCAGGGGAAACACTGAAGCTTTCTTT.